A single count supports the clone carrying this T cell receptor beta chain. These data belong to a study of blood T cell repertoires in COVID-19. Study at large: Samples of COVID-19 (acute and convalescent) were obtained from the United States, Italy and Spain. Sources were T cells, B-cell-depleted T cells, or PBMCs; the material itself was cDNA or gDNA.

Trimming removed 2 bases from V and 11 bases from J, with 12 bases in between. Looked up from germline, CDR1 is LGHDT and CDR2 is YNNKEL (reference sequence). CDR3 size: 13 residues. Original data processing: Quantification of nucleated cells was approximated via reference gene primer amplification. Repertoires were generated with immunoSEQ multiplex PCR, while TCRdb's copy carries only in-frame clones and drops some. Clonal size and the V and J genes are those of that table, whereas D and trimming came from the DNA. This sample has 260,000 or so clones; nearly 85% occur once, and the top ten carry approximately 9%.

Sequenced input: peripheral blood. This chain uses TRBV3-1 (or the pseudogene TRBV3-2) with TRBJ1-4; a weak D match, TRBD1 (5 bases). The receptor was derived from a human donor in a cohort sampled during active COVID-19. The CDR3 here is CASSQQGNGKLFF. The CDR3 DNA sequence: TGTGCCAGCAGCCAACAGGGAAATGGTAAACTGTTTTTT.